The clone carrying this T cell receptor (beta chain) was counted ten times or more. Its matching antigen is unknown. Produced via immunoSEQ multiplex PCR; TCRdb's table is partial and in-frame only. The data contain 600,000 to 800,000 clones, roughly two thirds of them singletons. The data are from a study of shared clonotypes between healthy human individuals. Whole-study findings and limits: Clonotype sharing among donors, it was expected, would be affected by sequencing depth.

The donors were all Caucasian adults (living in Nashville, Tennessee). The CDR3 is 15 amino acids. CDR1 is SEHNR, CDR2 FQNEAQ, per germline (reference sequence). The V segment lost 4 bases and the J segment 7 bases; nucleotides outside the gene matches: 7. The chain carries TRBV7-9 and TRBJ2-1; 10 positions match TRBD1. The source is a woman in her twenties or thirties in good health. The specimen was memory CD4+ T cells sorted from blood. This sample's subset: CD45RA-negative fraction. Here the CDR3 DNA reads TGTGCCAGCAGCTCCCGGGACAGGGGCCTAAATGAGCAGTTCTTC. It translates to CASSSRDRGLNEQFF. Supplemented by reference TRBV7-9 and TRBJ2-1, the full variable domain reads DTGVSQNPRHKITKRGQNVTFRCDPISEHNRLYWYRQTLGQGPEFLTYFQNEAQLEKSRLLSDRFSAERPKGSFSTLEIQRTEQGDSAMYLCASSSRDRGLNEQFFGPGTRLTVL.